The 20 T cell receptor beta chains given below trace back to one sample, sequenced in a study of Graves' ophthalmopathy and Graves' hyperthyroidism (dated by TCRdb to 2017 to 2018). TCRdb shows the sequencer as Illumina HiSeq 2000. TCR beta CDR3 regions were amplified from RNA transcripts for repertoire sequencing. The first round of RT-PCR was done with HTBI primers and the Qiagen OneStep RT-PCR kit, and was followed by a second round of multiplex PCR, then size selection and purification. Clones were called with MiXCR by TCRdb after fastp trimmed the public reads at Q25, and only in-frame beta chains were retained. All rows with the same CDR3 protein become a single entry with the most common DNA and genes. For this sample the table gives 400,000 or so distinct CDR3 sequences, of which approximately 18% were detected only once. Roughly 2.3% of the sample is taken by the ten largest. The source material was peripheral blood. The receptors were gathered from an adult woman with stable Graves' hyperthyroidism.

This clonotype was picked up many times. The chain is built from TRBV29-1 and TRBJ2-5; 8 bases map to TRBD1. CDR1 and CDR2 from the germline V gene are SQVTM and ANQGSEA. CDR3 length: 12 amino acids. With V trimmed by 5 bases and J by 5 bases, 4 bases remained unmatched. The CDR3 region is CSVQGADETQYF. Written as DNA, the CDR3 is TGCAGCGTTCAGGGGGCGGATGAGACCCAGTACTTC.

This clonotype showed up many times. The chain carries TRBV9 and TRBJ1-2, with 7 bases that match TRBD1. The V segment lost 3 bases and the J segment 7 bases; nucleotides outside the gene matches: 6. Germline CDR1 SGDLS, CDR2 YYNGEE. The CDR3 extends over 13 amino acids. This CDR3 reads CASSDDREGGYTF. The CDR3 DNA follows: TGTGCCAGCAGCGATGACAGGGAGGGTGGCTACACCTTC.

This clonotype has at least ten counts. This chain joins TRBV9 and TRBJ2-2; D is perhaps TRBD1 or TRBD2 (5 bases each). CDR1 is SGDLS and CDR2 is YYNGEE in the germline V gene. The CDR3 spans 14 residues. Trimming removed 4 bases from V and 7 bases from J, with 14 bases in between. The CDR3 loop reads CASSYGTLGGELFF. CDR3 nucleotide sequence: TGTGCCAGCAGCTATGGGACCCTCGGCGGGGAGCTGTTTTTT.

This clonotype was counted ten times or more. The V call is TRBV28, the J call TRBJ1-5; the match to TRBD1 covers 9 bases. Losses at the gene ends were 3 bases for V and 5 bases for J; bases not matched to a gene: 8. This CDR3 contains 16 residues. The germline V gene has CDR1 MDHEN and CDR2 SYDVKM. This chain's CDR3 is CASSFADGTGHQPQHF. Written as DNA, the CDR3 is TGTGCCAGCAGTTTCGCCGATGGGACAGGGCATCAGCCCCAGCATTTT.

Many counts were recorded for this clonotype. The rearrangement links TRBV7-8 to TRBJ1-5; D is perhaps TRBD1 (5 bases). Trimming shortened V by 6 bases and J by 4 bases, and 13 bases separated the two germline ends. This CDR3 is 14 amino acids long. CDR1 and CDR2 from the germline V gene are SGHVS and FQNEAQ. The CDR3 coding sequence is TGTGCCAGCAGTCCTGGTTGGGGGAATCAGCCCCAGCATTTT. Its protein is CASSPGWGNQPQHF. The full variable domain, rest sourced from reference TRBV7-8 and TRBJ1-5, is GAGVSQSPRYKVAKRGQDVALRCDPISGHVSLFWYQQALGQGPEFLTYFQNEAQLDKSGLPSDRFFAERPEGSVSTLKIQRTQQEDSAVYLCASSPGWGNQPQHFGDGTRLSIL.

This rearrangement joins TRBV20-1 to TRBJ2-7; 10 nucleotides line up with TRBD2. Germline values: CDR1 DFQATT, CDR2 SNEGSKA (reference sequence). This CDR3 region has 17 residues. J lost 6 bases, V lost 0 bases, and 14 bases had no gene match. CDR3 amino acids: CSARDRGSGRATSEQYF. The CDR3 region has the DNA TGCAGTGCTAGAGATCGAGGGAGCGGGAGGGCTACAAGCGAGCAGTACTTC.

In this sample, this clonotype turned up many times. The chain couples TRBV27 to TRBJ2-5; D gene uncertain. Deletions cut 0 bases from V and 0 bases from J, with 5 bases between. Germline-derived CDR1 and CDR2 are MNHEY and SMNVEV (reference sequence). There are 14 residues in the CDR3. As DNA, the CDR3 is TGTGCCAGCAGTTTATCGGCAGACCAAGAGACCCAGTACTTC. It encodes CASSLSADQETQYF.

This clonotype was recorded many times. CDR3 loop: CASSLSAGEAEAFF. In DNA, the CDR3 is TGTGCCAGCAGTTTATCGGCAGGGGAAGCTGAAGCTTTCTTT. The rearrangement uses TRBV28 and TRBJ1-1; TRBD1 might be the D (6 bases). This CDR3 has 14 residues. Germline CDR1 is MDHEN and CDR2 is SYDVKM. V lost 1 base and J lost 6, with 12 bases in between.

This clonotype has a count of ten or more. The rearrangement links TRBV2 to TRBJ1-3; D gene uncertain. The length of the CDR3 is 14 residues. With 3 bases removed from V and 4 bases from J, the gap between germline ends came to 10 bases. Germline CDR1 is SNHLY and CDR2 is FYNNEI. The CDR3 region has the DNA TGTGCCAGCAGTGACGGGTTTGGAGGAAACACCATATATTTT. It is translated as CASSDGFGGNTIYF.

This clonotype was observed once. The V and J genes are TRBV12-3 or TRBV12-4 and TRBJ1-2; 8 bases are shared with TRBD1. The CDR3 covers 14 residues. The trim removed 7 bases at V and 6 bases at J, leaving 10 bases unmatched. The CDR3 spells CASNQGAGVDGYTF. Written as DNA, the CDR3 is TGTGCCAGCAACCAGGGGGCAGGTGTGGATGGCTACACCTTC.

This clonotype was counted many times. V gene TRBV28 combines with J gene TRBJ2-2; 10 positions match TRBD2. Germline V gives CDR1 MDHEN, CDR2 SYDVKM. There are 19 residues in the CDR3. The V and J ends lost 8 bases and 5 bases, in that order; junction bases with no gene match: 20. DNA for the CDR3: TGTGCCAGCCCCACACGGGGCGGGACTAGCGCCCACGGGACCGGGGAGCTGTTTTTT. It yields the protein CASPTRGGTSAHGTGELFF.

The chain joins TRBV2 to TRBJ2-5; maybe TRBD1 (5 bases). With 8 bases removed from V and 5 bases from J, the gap between germline ends came to 18 bases. CDR3 length: 14 amino acids. Germline lookup yields CDR1 SNHLY and CDR2 FYNNEI. This chain's CDR3 is CASGKRLGHETQYF. CDR3 nucleotide sequence: TGTGCCAGCGGCAAAAGATTGGGGCACGAGACCCAGTACTTC.

This clonotype was found many times. The CDR3 nucleotides read TGCGCCAGTTGCCAGGGGACCTTGAACACTGAAGCTTTCTTT. Translating gives CASCQGTLNTEAFF. The chain is built from TRBV5-1 and TRBJ1-1, with D possibly TRBD1 on 6 matching bases. The V end was cut by 8 bases, the J end by 0 bases, with 14 bases between. The CDR3 totals 14 residues. Germline V gene data show CDR1 as SGHRS and CDR2 as YFSETQ.

V usage is TRBV7-9 and J usage is TRBJ1-1, with D uncertain. Deletions cut 4 bases from V and 4 bases from J, with 16 bases between. Germline V gene sequence: CDR1 SEHNR, CDR2 FQNEAQ (reference sequence). This CDR3 region has 15 residues. The DNA of the CDR3 is TGTGCCAGCAGCTCCTCCCTAGGGAAGAGCACTGAAGCTTTCTTT. Its protein is CASSSSLGKSTEAFF.

J is TRBJ2-7 and V is TRBV6-1; perhaps TRBD2 as D (5 bases). Trimming left V 4 bases short and J 0 bases short, with 16 bases between. This CDR3 region has 16 residues. CDR1 and CDR2 (germline): MNHNS, SASEGT. CDR3 sequence (DNA): TGTGCCAGCAGTGGCCGGGGAAGCGGTAGCTCCTACGAGCAGTACTTC. Encoded protein: CASSGRGSGSSYEQYF.

The chain recombines TRBV25-1 with TRBJ1-1, with D unclear. Germline V gene lookup returns CDR1 MGHDK and CDR2 SYGVNS. The V gene lost 5 bases and the J gene lost 1 base, with 11 bases spanning the gap. The CDR3 runs 14 residues. The CDR3 loop is CASSSLPPNTEAFF. CDR3 in DNA: TGTGCCAGCAGTTCGTTACCACCGAACACTGAAGCTTTCTTT.

The J gene is TRBJ2-3, the V gene TRBV7-3; perhaps TRBD2 as D (6 bases). Trimming shortened V by 5 bases and J by 0 bases, and 18 bases separated the two germline ends. The CDR3 totals 17 residues. Germline values: CDR1 SGHTA, CDR2 FQGTGA. The CDR3 loop is CASSPSPRGASTDTQYF. In DNA, the CDR3 is TGTGCCAGCAGCCCCTCCCCCCGCGGGGCTAGCACAGATACGCAGTATTTT.

This clonotype appeared many times. The chain links TRBV6-5 to TRBJ2-2, with no clear D. The CDR3 covers 14 residues. The V end was cut by 2 bases, the J end by 3 bases, with 7 bases between. Germline V CDR1 and CDR2: MNHEY, SVGAGI. The CDR3 DNA follows: TGTGCCAGCAGTTACCGTCGGGACACCGGGGAGCTGTTTTTT. Its translation is CASSYRRDTGELFF.

The chain links TRBV28 to TRBJ1-2; 7 nucleotides agree with TRBD1. V shed 3 bases, J shed 4 bases, and the junction held 8 bases outside the gene matches. The CDR3 is 15 amino acids. Germline-derived CDR1 and CDR2 are MDHEN and SYDVKM. The CDR3 DNA is TGTGCCAGCAGTTTGGTCGACAGGGATCGCTATGGCTACACCTTC. This encodes CASSLVDRDRYGYTF.

Only a few counts were recorded for this clonotype. The chain joins TRBV2 to TRBJ1-2; 7 nucleotides align to TRBD1. This CDR3 comprises 19 residues. CDR1 and CDR2 from the germline V gene are SNHLY and FYNNEI. V shed 4 bases, J shed 5 bases, and the junction held 22 bases outside the gene matches. The CDR3 DNA is TGTGCCAGCAGTGGAATATATGTCCCGGGACAGATTTCCACATATGGCTACACCTTC. Its protein product is CASSGIYVPGQISTYGYTF.